This TCR beta chain was observed in a study of T cell repertoires in cytomegalovirus infection. MiXCR was run by TCRdb on the reads, yielding one entry per CDR3 protein. The data contain about 400,000 distinct CDR3 sequences, less than 20% of them seen just once; the ten biggest clones take up around 10%. This clonotype was recorded at least ten times. The CDR3 extends over 13 amino acids. Germline loops: CDR1 SGHTA, CDR2 FQGNSA. Deletions cut 4 bases from V and 5 bases from J, with 12 bases between. This chain connects TRBV7-2 to TRBJ2-7; D remains ambiguous. The sample consisted of PBMCs. The receptor's source is a human donor in good health (CMV status not recorded). Some clones in this sample may be carry-over from other donors' samples. This chain's CDR3 is CASSSQHGNEQYF. Written as DNA, the CDR3 is TGTGCCAGCAGCTCTCAGCATGGTAACGAGCAGTACTTC.